These 2 T cell receptor beta chains were sequenced from one sample in a study of blood T cell repertoires in COVID-19. Profiling relied on immunoSEQ multiplex PCR, and the TCRdb table lists in-frame clones only, not all of them. The sample lists 300,000 to 450,000 clones, roughly nine tenths occurring once. The sample was peripheral blood. All receptors come from a woman aged 55-70 years with COVID-19, enrolled during active disease.

The chain uses TRBV28 and TRBJ1-3; TRBD1 matches at 7 bases. The CDR3 has 14 residues. Germline values: CDR1 MDHEN, CDR2 SYDVKM. J gave up 2 bases and V 7 bases, and 5 bases lay outside the gene matches. CDR3 DNA sequence: TGTGCCAGCAAACCACAGGGGACTGGAAACACCATATATTTT. This gives the protein CASKPQGTGNTIYF.

J is TRBJ1-2 and V is TRBV27; no clear D. This CDR3 has 12 amino acids. CDR1 and CDR2 (germline): MNHEY, SMNVEV (reference sequence). The V end was cut by 6 bases, the J end by 4 bases, with 9 bases between. CDR3 amino acids: CASRPQVYGYTF. CDR3 sequence (DNA): TGTGCCAGCAGACCCCAGGTCTATGGCTACACCTTC.